The sequence of this T cell receptor beta chain was determined in a study of T cell changes during pregnancy in multiple sclerosis. Looked up from germline, CDR1 is SGHNT and CDR2 is YYREEE (reference sequence). The V gene end was trimmed by 5 bases and the J gene end by 6 bases; junction bases not matched to a gene: 10. This CDR3 region has 15 residues. TCRdb keeps only in-frame clones here, not all; method: immunoSEQ multiplex PCR. The data contain over 15,000 clones, approximately 89% of them singletons. The chain uses TRBV5-4 and TRBJ2-7; 11 bases agree with TRBD2. The receptor was derived from a female donor in good health, enrolled as a control in a pregnancy study. The sequencing used CD8+ T cells from peripheral blood mononuclear cells, collected after pregnancy. In DNA form, the CDR3 reads TGTGCCAGCAGTCCCCGTTTAGCGGGGGGGCTCGAGCAGTACTTC. It is translated as CASSPRLAGGLEQYF. Complete variable domain (other parts from reference TRBV5-4 and TRBJ2-7): ETGVTQSPTHLIKTRGQQVTLRCSSQSGHNTVSWYQQALGQGPQFIFQYYREEENGRGNFPPRFSGLQFPNYSSELNVNALELDDSALYLCASSPRLAGGLEQYFGPGTRLTVT.